This record covers a single T cell receptor beta chain. No antigen is known for it. CD8 memory merged CD45RO+ cells and CCR7-negative CD45RA+ TemRA cells into one population. Replicate PCRs for sorted subsets used around 200 ng DNA; this equaled 30,000 to 35,000 T cell genomes. Assay used: immunoSEQ multiplex PCR; TCRdb lists only in-frame clones, some missing. Of around 300,000 clones listed, around 87% are singletons. These data belong to a study of shared clonotypes between healthy human individuals. Overall study: The study used three CD4 naive, three CD4 memory, two CD8 naive and one CD8 memory plate per donor.

Overall study findings and caveats: The study found lower generation probabilities in non-shared clonotypes than in those shared by all four donors.

The material sequenced was memory CD8+ T cells sorted from blood. Noted subset: CD45RO+ cells pooled with CCR7-negative TemRA cells. The receptor comes from a man younger than 30 in good health.

The chain's CDR3 is CASSREGGELFF. Here the CDR3 DNA reads TGCGCCAGCAGCAGGGAAGGCGGGGAGCTGTTTTTT. This chain joins TRBV4-1 and TRBJ2-2, with no clear D. CDR3 length: 12 amino acids. The V and J ends lost 5 bases and 7 bases respectively, with 8 bases between them. Germline V gives CDR1 MGHRA, CDR2 YSYEKL.